The 25 T cell receptor beta chains below come from one sample, sequenced in a study of blood T cell repertoires in COVID-19. Clones were read by immunoSEQ multiplex PCR, and TCRdb kept only the in-frame ones, dropping some. The table shows 350,000 or so clones, with around 90% occurring only once. Specimen: peripheral blood. The receptors come from a woman aged 60-75 years with COVID-19, enrolled during active disease.

This clone was recorded once. This chain joins TRBV11-3 and TRBJ1-1; D call uncertain. The V and J ends lost 4 bases and 1 base respectively, with 4 bases between them. CDR1 and CDR2 from the germline V gene are SGHNT and YENEEA. CDR3 length: 12 residues. CDR3 sequence reads: CASSSQNTEAFF. DNA of the CDR3: TGTGCCAGCAGCTCCCAGAACACTGAAGCTTTCTTT.

The chain employs TRBV7-9 and TRBJ1-1; D not resolved. CDR1 SEHNR and CDR2 FQNEAQ come from the germline V gene (reference sequence). V shed 2 bases and J shed 5 bases, with 15 bases lying between them. The CDR3 length is 15 residues. In DNA, the CDR3 is TGTGCCAGCAGCTTAACCTCCAGTCGGGGAACTGAAGCTTTCTTT. Encoded protein: CASSLTSSRGTEAFF.

V and J are TRBV29-1 and TRBJ1-1; D is ambiguous. The V gene lost 7 bases and the J gene lost 1 base, with 10 bases spanning the gap. This CDR3 is built from 12 residues. Germline loops: CDR1 SQVTM, CDR2 ANQGSEA. The CDR3 region has the DNA TGCAGCGCAGAGCGCCGGAACACTGAAGCTTTCTTT. Its protein is CSAERRNTEAFF. Supplemented by reference TRBV29-1 and TRBJ1-1, the full variable domain reads SAVISQKPSRDICQRGTSLTIQCQVDSQVTMMFWYRQQPGQSLTLIATANQGSEATYESGFVIDKFPISRPNLTFSTLTVSNMSPEDSSIYLCSAERRNTEAFFGQGTRLTVV.

This sequence joins TRBV4-1 and TRBJ1-2; D is perhaps TRBD1 (6 bases). Per the germline V gene, CDR1 is MGHRA and CDR2 is YSYEKL. V was trimmed by 0 bases and J by 2 bases, leaving 13 bases between them. CDR3 length: 16 residues. The CDR3 sequence: CASSQEGALPNYGYTF. CDR3 DNA sequence: TGCGCCAGCAGCCAAGAGGGGGCACTACCCAACTATGGCTACACCTTC.

The V and J genes are TRBV6-5 and TRBJ2-7; 11 nucleotides align to TRBD1. Unmatched junction bases numbered 11, after V lost 10 bases and J lost 3 bases. The CDR3 extends over 15 amino acids. The germline gives CDR1 MNHEY, CDR2 SVGAGI. In nucleotides, the CDR3 is TGTGCCACCCAGGGACAGGGGGATTTCTTCTACGAGCAGTACTTC. Protein: CATQGQGDFFYEQYF.

The chain combines TRBV13 with TRBJ2-1; 9 bases fit TRBD2. Trimming removed 5 bases from V and 11 bases from J; junction bases left unmatched: 19. Germline assignment: CDR1 PRHDT and CDR2 FYEKMQ (reference sequence). This CDR3 comprises 17 residues. The CDR3, as DNA: TGTGCCAGCAGCCTACTATCGGGCGGGGGGGCTCGAGAAAAGCAGTTCTTC. The encoded protein is CASSLLSGGGAREKQFF. Complete variable domain (other parts from reference TRBV13 and TRBJ2-1): AAGVIQSPRHLIKEKRETATLKCYPIPRHDTVYWYQQGPGQDPQFLISFYEKMQSDKGSIPDRFSAQQFSDYHSELNMSSLELGDSALYFCASSLLSGGGAREKQFFGPGTRLTVL.

This rearrangement joins TRBV18 to TRBJ1-3, with D hard to call. V lost 4 bases and J lost 0, with 10 bases in between. The CDR3 covers 15 residues. Germline assignment: CDR1 KGHSH and CDR2 LQKENI. In nucleotides, the CDR3 is TGTGCCAGCTCACTAGGAGTGAGCTCTGGAAACACCATATATTTT. Encoded protein: CASSLGVSSGNTIYF.

The gene calls are TRBV7-2 and TRBJ1-2; weak D call: TRBD1 (5 bases). The germline CDR1 and CDR2 sequences are SGHTA and FQGNSA. CDR3 length: 13 residues. V shed 5 bases and J shed 2 bases, with 9 bases lying between them. The CDR3 DNA reads TGTGCCAGCAGCGGACACGCGAACTATGGCTACACCTTC. Translated: CASSGHANYGYTF.

The V gene is TRBV11-2, the J gene TRBJ1-3; D call uncertain. Germline V lookup: CDR1 SGHAT, CDR2 FQNNGV. The CDR3 runs 17 residues. With 5 bases removed from V and 0 bases from J, the gap between germline ends came to 17 bases. This CDR3 reads CASSRRPKASSGNTIYF. The CDR3 DNA reads TGTGCCAGCAGCCGGCGGCCTAAGGCCAGCTCTGGAAACACCATATATTTT.

The rearrangement joins TRBV11-2 to TRBJ1-6; 9 bases are shared with TRBD1. The J segment lost 10 bases and the V segment lost 2 bases, leaving 9 bases of the junction unmatched. Germline loops: CDR1 SGHAT, CDR2 FQNNGV. The CDR3 has 16 residues. The CDR3 here is CASSLPPGQGASPLHF. As DNA, the CDR3 is TGTGCCAGCAGCTTACCTCCGGGACAGGGTGCATCACCCCTCCACTTT.

The chain combines TRBV2 with TRBJ2-3, with D maybe TRBD2 (5 bases). The length of the CDR3 is 15 residues. Trimming left V 6 bases short and J 6 bases short, with 19 bases between. Germline values: CDR1 SNHLY, CDR2 FYNNEI. Written as DNA, the CDR3 is TGTGCCAGCAGCATTACTAGGACGGTGGCCGATACGCAGTATTTT. Residues: CASSITRTVADTQYF.

V usage is TRBV5-1 and J usage is TRBJ2-7; 7 bases fit TRBD1. Looked up from germline, CDR1 is SGHRS and CDR2 is YFSETQ. This CDR3 is 14 amino acids long. V shed 4 bases, J shed 1 base, and the junction held 5 bases outside the gene matches. The CDR3 spells CASSLQGPSYEQYF. The CDR3 DNA reads TGCGCCAGCAGCCTACAGGGGCCGTCCTACGAGCAGTACTTC.

The rearrangement joins TRBV10-2 to TRBJ1-1; D is perhaps TRBD1 (5 bases). The germline V gene has CDR1 WSHSY and CDR2 SAAADI. The CDR3 extends over 13 amino acids. V lost 0 bases to trimming and J lost 10 bases, with 12 bases between them. The CDR3 DNA is TGCGCCAGCAGTGAGTCGGGAGGGGTAGGAGCTTTCTTT. Amino acid sequence: CASSESGGVGAFF.

A note on this clone: Other DNA sequences from this sample encode an identical CDR3 as well. V is TRBV14 and J is TRBJ1-2, with TRBD1 matching over 7 bases. J lost 2 bases, V lost 0 bases, and 3 bases had no gene match. This CDR3 has 15 residues. Germline assignment: CDR1 SGHDN and CDR2 FVKESK. CDR3 in DNA: TGTGCCAGCAGCCAAGATCTAGGGGGCAACTATGGCTACACCTTC. It specifies CASSQDLGGNYGYTF.

V gene TRBV7-9 combines with J gene TRBJ2-5; 9 bases are a match to TRBD1. There are 17 residues in the CDR3. J gave up 5 bases and V 3 bases, and 13 bases lay outside the gene matches. The germline CDR1 and CDR2 sequences are SEHNR and FQNEAQ (reference sequence). The CDR3 DNA follows: TGTGCCAGCAGCTTGGGCCGGACAGGGGAGAACCTTGAGACCCAGTACTTC. Translation gives CASSLGRTGENLETQYF.

The rearrangement uses TRBV28 and TRBJ2-6, with 7 bases identical to TRBD2. The CDR3 sequence is 16 residues long. CDR1 is MDHEN and CDR2 is SYDVKM in the germline V gene. Trimming at V came to 6 bases and at J to 2 bases, leaving 7 bases not matched to a gene. The CDR3 nucleotides are TGTGCCAGCAGCCTATCGGGGGGTCCTGGGGCCAACGTCCTGACTTTC. Its translation: CASSLSGGPGANVLTF.

This clone was observed a handful of times. This chain connects TRBV2 to TRBJ1-5, with D possibly matching TRBD1 (6 bases). The V gene's germline CDR1 is SNHLY and CDR2 FYNNEI. V lost 5 bases to trimming and J lost 3 bases, with 14 bases between them. This CDR3 has 15 amino acids. The CDR3 bases are TGTGCCAGCAGTTCGACCAGGGGTCTCAATCAGCCCCAGCATTTT. Amino acid sequence: CASSSTRGLNQPQHF.

The V call is TRBV11-2, the J call TRBJ2-5; 7 bases match TRBD1. The length of the CDR3 is 14 residues. The V gene end was trimmed by 5 bases and the J gene end by 1 base; junction bases not matched to a gene: 4. CDR1 is SGHAT, CDR2 FQNNGV, per germline. CDR3 DNA: TGTGCCAGCAGCCCGACAGGGCGCCAAGAGACCCAGTACTTC. This sequence encodes CASSPTGRQETQYF.

V and J are TRBV7-2 and TRBJ2-3; possibly TRBD2 for D (7 bases). V was pared by 7 bases and J by 0 bases, with 23 bases between. Germline loops: CDR1 SGHTA, CDR2 FQGNSA. The CDR3 totals 18 residues. CDR3 sequence: CASNIPRGPLISTDTQYF. Here the CDR3 DNA reads TGTGCCAGCAACATCCCGCGGGGGCCGCTGATAAGCACAGATACGCAGTATTTT.

The gene calls are TRBV19 and TRBJ2-7; 8 nucleotides agree with TRBD1. V was pared by 6 bases and J by 0 bases, with 10 bases of the junction left unmatched. Germline loops: CDR1 LNHDA, CDR2 SQIVND (reference sequence). The CDR3 totals 16 residues. The CDR3 loop is CASRAHGQGSSYEQYF. The CDR3 nucleotides read TGTGCCAGTAGGGCTCATGGACAGGGATCCTCCTACGAGCAGTACTTC. Using reference TRBV19 and TRBJ2-7 for the parts outside the CDR3, the full variable domain is DGGITQSPKYLFRKEGQNVTLSCEQNLNHDAMYWYRQDPGQGLRLIYYSQIVNDFQKGDIAEGYSVSREKKESFPLTVTSAQKNPTAFYLCASRAHGQGSSYEQYFGPGTRLTVT.

The V gene is TRBV5-5, the J gene TRBJ1-5; 8 bases match TRBD1. CDR3 length: 16 residues. V gave up 1 base and J gave up 5 bases; unmatched junction bases: 8. Germline V gene lookup returns CDR1 SGHKS and CDR2 YYEKEE (reference sequence). CDR3 nucleotide sequence: TGTGCCAGCAGCTTGTTGGCCGGGACAGGCGATCAGCCCCAGCATTTT. This translates into CASSLLAGTGDQPQHF.

The chain couples TRBV2 to TRBJ1-1; unclear D gene. Germline-derived CDR1 and CDR2 are SNHLY and FYNNEI. Trimming stripped 4 bases from V and 0 bases from J, with 12 bases between. This CDR3 has 15 amino acids. The CDR3 reads CASSAHNTMNTEAFF. CDR3 in DNA: TGTGCCAGCAGTGCGCACAACACTATGAACACTGAAGCTTTCTTT.

V gene TRBV5-4 combines with J gene TRBJ2-7; TRBD2 matches 8 bases. This CDR3 has 13 residues. Per the germline V gene, CDR1 is SGHNT and CDR2 is YYREEE (reference sequence). After removal of 3 bases from V and 5 bases from J, the junction contained 4 bases not matched to a gene. DNA for the CDR3: TGTGCCAGCAGCTACCCGGGACTAGACGAGCAGTACTTC. It is translated as CASSYPGLDEQYF.

This chain links TRBV7-2 with TRBJ1-1, with 8 bases that match TRBD1. The junction had 6 bases not matched to a gene; V was cut back by 5 bases and J by 1 base. This CDR3 has 15 amino acids. Germline V lookup: CDR1 SGHTA, CDR2 FQGNSA. The CDR3, as DNA: TGTGCCAGCAGCATTGTCGGGACAGGGAACACTGAAGCTTTCTTT. Translated, it gives CASSIVGTGNTEAFF.

The CDR3 here is CASSRGGLESGNTIYF. As DNA, the CDR3 is TGTGCCAGCAGCCGGGGGGGGTTGGAAAGTGGAAACACCATATATTTT. The rearrangement uses TRBV7-2 and TRBJ1-3; tentatively, D is TRBD1 (5 bases). From germline, CDR1 is SGHTA and CDR2 FQGNSA. Trimming removed 5 bases from V and 3 bases from J, with 17 bases in between. CDR3 size: 16 residues.